Presented here are 16 T cell receptor beta chains from one specimen sequenced in a study of OX40 agonist ivuxolimab in advanced cancers. The data were produced by immunoSEQ multiplex PCR, yet TCRdb's version contains in-frame clones alone and is incomplete. The data show tens of thousands of clones, with around 83% seen just once and roughly a sixth held by the top ten. This material consisted of CD4+ or CD8+ T cells sorted from blood, taken in a trial of the OX40 agonist ivuxolimab. The source is an adult with an advanced solid tumor such as melanoma, head and neck, liver or kidney cancer.

This chain connects TRBV28 to TRBJ2-7; 8 bases line up with TRBD2. The ends lost 5 bases at V and 5 bases at J; junction bases unmatched: 11. Germline CDR1 is MDHEN and CDR2 is SYDVKM. This CDR3 spans 15 amino acids. Here the CDR3 reads CASSRQSGSVDEQYF. The CDR3 DNA reads TGTGCCAGCAGTCGCCAGAGCGGGAGTGTGGACGAGCAGTACTTC.

This chain joins TRBV6-5 and TRBJ1-2; no reliable D call. Germline loops: CDR1 MNHEY, CDR2 SVGAGI. This CDR3 has 11 residues. The V end was cut by 4 bases, the J end by 4 bases, with 4 bases between. The CDR3 DNA reads TGTGCCAGCAGTTCCAGCTATGGCTACACCTTC. As protein: CASSSSYGYTF.

This clone was seen a handful of times. This chain uses TRBV5-6 with TRBJ2-1, with TRBD2 as a possible D gene (6 bases). CDR1 and CDR2 (germline): SGHDT, YYEEEE. V was cut by 4 bases and J by 3 bases, with 14 bases left in between. The CDR3 runs to 15 residues. The CDR3 DNA reads as TGTGCCAGCAGCGTTGGGACTCTTCTCTACAATGAGCAGTTCTTC. Translating gives CASSVGTLLYNEQFF.

This rearrangement joins TRBV13 to TRBJ2-5, with TRBD2 as a possible D gene (5 bases). With 1 base removed from V and 0 bases from J, the gap between germline ends came to 6 bases. Germline-derived CDR1 and CDR2 are PRHDT and FYEKMQ (reference sequence). The CDR3 has 14 residues. The CDR3 DNA reads TGTGCCAGCAGCTTAGCGCGGGACCAAGAGACCCAGTACTTC. This codes for CASSLARDQETQYF.

This rearrangement joins TRBV9 to TRBJ2-7; the D gene could be TRBD1 or TRBD2 (5 bases each). CDR1 SGDLS and CDR2 YYNGEE come from the germline V gene. Trimming cost V 2 bases and J 7 bases, with 16 bases left between them. This CDR3 comprises 14 residues. CDR3 loop: CASSVGDPTGEQYF. CDR3 DNA sequence: TGTGCCAGCAGCGTGGGGGATCCCACTGGGGAGCAGTACTTC.

V is TRBV11-2 and J is TRBJ1-1; a weak D match, TRBD1 (5 bases). The CDR3 length is 13 residues. Trimming pared 4 bases from V and 4 bases from J, leaving 10 bases between. Germline CDR1 is SGHAT and CDR2 is FQNNGV. CDR3 sequence: CASSSQGGTEAFF. The CDR3 DNA is TGTGCCAGCAGCTCTCAGGGTGGCACTGAAGCTTTCTTT.

The chain links TRBV10-3 to TRBJ1-2, with 8 bases fitting TRBD1. CDR3 length equals 16 residues. With 2 bases clipped from V and 1 base from J, the junction kept 6 bases outside the gene matches. Germline CDR1 ENHRY, CDR2 SYGVKD. CDR3 bases: TGTGCCATCAGTGAGAAACAGGGGGTATATAACTATGGCTACACCTTC. It translates to CAISEKQGVYNYGYTF.

The chain recombines TRBV5-6 with TRBJ2-7; D may be TRBD2 (6 bases). V shed 4 bases and J shed 2 bases, with 10 bases lying between them. Germline CDR1 is SGHDT and CDR2 is YYEEEE. This CDR3 has 13 amino acids. DNA of the CDR3: TGTGCCAGCAGCGCCGCGGGGCCCTACGAGCAGTACTTC. Translating it yields CASSAAGPYEQYF.

The V and J genes are TRBV5-4 and TRBJ2-2, with 11 positions matching TRBD2. The CDR3 totals 16 residues. Trimming at V came to 5 bases and at J to 7 bases, leaving 10 bases not matched to a gene. Per the germline V gene, CDR1 is SGHNT and CDR2 is YYREEE (reference sequence). CDR3 DNA: TGTGCCAGCAGTTTAGCGGGAGGGCCGGTGGGCGGGGAGCTGTTTTTT. As protein: CASSLAGGPVGGELFF.

The chain couples TRBV6-6 to TRBJ2-7; D is unresolved. CDR1 is MNHNY and CDR2 is SVGAGI in the germline V gene (reference sequence). Deletions cut 7 bases from V and 0 bases from J, with 7 bases between. This CDR3 has 12 residues. This CDR3 reads CASTGPSYEQYF. DNA of the CDR3: TGTGCCAGCACCGGACCCTCCTACGAGCAGTACTTC.

V gene TRBV6-5 combines with J gene TRBJ1-5, with a possible D match to TRBD1 (5 bases). Trimming removed 7 bases from V and 5 bases from J, with 12 bases in between. This CDR3 spans 13 amino acids. The germline CDR1 and CDR2 sequences are MNHEY and SVGAGI. The CDR3 loop is CASKGYRDQPQHF. The CDR3 nucleotides read TGTGCCAGCAAGGGGTATCGTGATCAGCCCCAGCATTTT.

The chain is built from TRBV5-6 and TRBJ1-1; D gene uncertain. Germline lookup yields CDR1 SGHDT and CDR2 YYEEEE. V dropped 4 bases and J dropped 6 bases, with 16 bases sitting between them. The CDR3 totals 14 residues. The CDR3 DNA reads as TGTGCCAGCAGCCCAACGTCGGGAGGCGCTGAAGCTTTCTTT. It translates to CASSPTSGGAEAFF.

The chain carries TRBV19 and TRBJ2-5, with TRBD1 matching over 8 bases. Per germline, CDR1 LNHDA and CDR2 SQIVND (reference sequence). The CDR3 has 15 amino acids. The ends lost 4 bases at V and 1 base at J; junction bases unmatched: 5. This CDR3 is CASSTSRGLQETQYF. CDR3 coding DNA: TGTGCCAGTAGTACCTCCAGGGGGCTCCAAGAGACCCAGTACTTC.

The chain links TRBV5-4 to TRBJ2-1; no clear D. V lost 4 bases to trimming and J lost 0 bases, with 11 bases between them. The CDR3 is 15 amino acids. The germline gives CDR1 SGHNT, CDR2 YYREEE (reference sequence). Here the CDR3 reads CASSRPFSSYNEQFF. The CDR3 region has the DNA TGTGCCAGCAGCCGACCGTTTTCCTCCTACAATGAGCAGTTCTTC. The variable domain in full, with the rest retrieved from reference TRBV5-4 and TRBJ2-1, is ETGVTQSPTHLIKTRGQQVTLRCSSQSGHNTVSWYQQALGQGPQFIFQYYREEENGRGNFPPRFSGLQFPNYSSELNVNALELDDSALYLCASSRPFSSYNEQFFGPGTRLTVL.

This clone was found a few times. The J gene is TRBJ2-3, the V gene TRBV4-1; 12 positions agree with TRBD2. Trimming took 5 bases from V and 3 from J; bases not matched to a gene: 9. CDR3 length equals 17 residues. CDR1 is MGHRA, CDR2 YSYEKL, per germline. CDR3 sequence reads: CASSFPRLAGETDTQYF. The CDR3 region has the DNA TGCGCCAGCAGCTTTCCTAGACTAGCGGGAGAGACAGATACGCAGTATTTT.

The rearrangement joins TRBV14 to TRBJ1-3, with 7 bases matching TRBD1. Germline-derived CDR1 and CDR2 are SGHDN and FVKESK. J gave up 4 bases and V 4 bases, and 10 bases lay outside the gene matches. This CDR3 has 16 residues. CDR3 residues: CASSLTGTVGGNTIYF. DNA for the CDR3: TGTGCCAGCAGCCTGACCGGGACAGTGGGAGGAAACACCATATATTTT.